The entry that follows covers one TCR beta chain sequence. The table came from immunoSEQ multiplex PCR; TCRdb's copy has only in-frame clones and leaves some out. The repertoire holds 300,000 to 500,000 clones, with over 75% as singletons. Clinical history reported by participants formed the basis on which cohorts were assigned. The data were obtained in a study of blood T cell repertoires in COVID-19. Sequencing used PBMCs or T cells enriched from blood (not recorded which). The source of this sequence is a woman aged 40 to 55 with acute COVID-19.

CDR3 loop: CAWSAAQGGGEKLFF. The CDR3 bases are TGTGCCTGGAGTGCGGCACAGGGTGGGGGTGAAAAACTGTTTTTT. The chain combines TRBV30 with TRBJ1-4; D may be TRBD1 (6 bases). The germline CDR1 and CDR2 sequences are GTSNPN and SVGIG (reference sequence). Trimming pared 1 base from V and 7 bases from J, leaving 16 bases between. The CDR3 runs 15 residues. Together with reference TRBV30 and TRBJ1-4, the CDR3 gives the full variable domain: SQTIHQWPATLVQPVGSPLSLECTVEGTSNPNLYWYRQAAGRGLQLLFYSVGIGQISSEVPQNLSASRPQDRQFILSSKKLLLSDSGFYLCAWSAAQGGGEKLFFGSGTQLSVL.